The 5 T cell receptor beta chains reported below all come from one sample, sequenced in a study of CD8 T cells in ankylosing spondylitis (dated 2017 in TCRdb). Library creation used 5' RACE. The sample was run on an Illumina HiSeq 2500. TCRdb took the public reads, trimmed them with fastp at Q25, ran MiXCR for clone calling and kept in-frame beta chains. All rows with the same CDR3 protein become a single entry with the most common DNA and genes. For this sample there are roughly 130,000 distinct CDR3 sequences; around 9.3% appear just once. The ten largest clones represent 2.5% to 3.5% of the sample. Sequenced sample: blood, either unsorted or a sorted T cell fraction (not recorded which). These receptors all come from a male donor with ankylosing spondylitis or in good health (not recorded which).

This chain joins TRBV5-1 and TRBJ2-1, with 12 bases aligning to TRBD2. Trimming took 0 bases from V and 8 from J; bases not matched to a gene: 9. The CDR3 extends over 17 amino acids. CDR1 and CDR2 from the germline V gene are SGHRS and YFSETQ. CDR3 sequence reads: CASSLATSGRRRDEQFF. CDR3 DNA sequence: TGCGCCAGCAGCTTGGCGACTAGCGGGAGACGCCGCGATGAGCAGTTCTTC.

The table lists this clonotype with many counts. This chain links TRBV11-1 with TRBJ2-6; D unclear. Germline V gene sequence: CDR1 SGHAT, CDR2 FQDESV (reference sequence). The V and J ends lost 4 bases and 0 bases respectively, with 10 bases between them. The CDR3 loop spans 16 amino acids. In DNA, the CDR3 is TGTGCCAGCAGCTACAACGGATACTCTGGGGCCAACGTCCTGACTTTC. It translates to CASSYNGYSGANVLTF.

There are a few counts of this clonotype. J is TRBJ2-6 and V is TRBV7-2; D may be TRBD1 (6 bases). The CDR3 has 16 residues. Germline CDR1 and CDR2: SGHTA and FQGNSA. The V and J ends lost 1 base and 2 bases respectively, with 9 bases between them. The CDR3, as DNA: TGTGCCAGCAGCTTAGTCACAGGGACTGGGGCCAACGTCCTGACTTTC. This gives the protein CASSLVTGTGANVLTF.

This clonotype was seen many times. The chain is built from TRBV5-1 and TRBJ2-5; D is uncertain. V lost 0 bases to trimming and J lost 2 bases, with 5 bases between them. CDR1 SGHRS and CDR2 YFSETQ come from the germline V gene. The CDR3 has 13 residues. DNA for the CDR3: TGCGCCAGCAGCTTGGAGCTTCAAGAGACCCAGTACTTC. Its translation is CASSLELQETQYF.

This clonotype has just a few counts. The chain recombines TRBV12-3 or TRBV12-4 with TRBJ2-2; no definite D call. The CDR3 is 18 residues long. Trimming removed 3 bases at V and 5 bases at J, with 22 bases between. As DNA, the CDR3 is TGTGCCAGCAGTTTTTTTCCCCGCTTTAGACCTGTTACCGGGGAGCTGTTTTTT. This sequence encodes CASSFFPRFRPVTGELFF.